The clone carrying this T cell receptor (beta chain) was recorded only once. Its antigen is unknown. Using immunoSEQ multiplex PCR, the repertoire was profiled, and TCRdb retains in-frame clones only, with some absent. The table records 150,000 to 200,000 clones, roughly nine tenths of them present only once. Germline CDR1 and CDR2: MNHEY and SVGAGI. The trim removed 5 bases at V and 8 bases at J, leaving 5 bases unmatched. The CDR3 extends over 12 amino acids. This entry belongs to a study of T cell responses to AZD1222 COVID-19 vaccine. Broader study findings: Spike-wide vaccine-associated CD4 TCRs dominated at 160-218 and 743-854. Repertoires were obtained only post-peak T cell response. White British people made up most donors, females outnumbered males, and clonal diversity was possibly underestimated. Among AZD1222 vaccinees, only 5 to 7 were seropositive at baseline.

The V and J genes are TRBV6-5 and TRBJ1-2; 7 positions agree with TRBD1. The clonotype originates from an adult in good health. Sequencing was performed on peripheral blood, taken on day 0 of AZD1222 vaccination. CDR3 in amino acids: CASSNRGRGYTF. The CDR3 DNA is TGTGCCAGCAGTAACAGGGGAAGAGGCTACACCTTC.